Sequencing of this T cell receptor beta chain was carried out in a study of molecular identifiers for immune sequencing clone quantification. Study information: Five portions were made in replicates from RNA of approximately 20,000 or 98,000 naive CD8 cells, and four underwent sequencing.

This clonotype came up many times. In germline, CDR1 is DFQATT, CDR2 SNEGSKA (reference sequence). This CDR3 has 14 residues. Trimming removed 4 bases at V and 1 base at J, with 13 bases between. Previously described methods with listed TCR primers produced the bulk TCR libraries. From the PCR reads, TCRdb called clonotypes with MiXCR, one entry per CDR3 protein. Here the sample spans about 640,000 distinct CDR3 sequences, 15% to 20% being singletons. The chain combines TRBV20-1 with TRBJ1-1; D is ambiguous. The sequencing sample was made of naive CD8+ T cells from blood, with Jurkat cell RNA spiked in. Stated subset: FACS-sorted CD8+CD4-CCR7+CD45RA+ naive T cells. The receptor's source is a human donor in good health. Some libraries in this study had Jurkat cell RNA spiked in. CDR3 DNA: TGCAGTGCTATTCCCAGTCCGGCGAACACTGAAGCTTTCTTT. It codes for CSAIPSPANTEAFF.